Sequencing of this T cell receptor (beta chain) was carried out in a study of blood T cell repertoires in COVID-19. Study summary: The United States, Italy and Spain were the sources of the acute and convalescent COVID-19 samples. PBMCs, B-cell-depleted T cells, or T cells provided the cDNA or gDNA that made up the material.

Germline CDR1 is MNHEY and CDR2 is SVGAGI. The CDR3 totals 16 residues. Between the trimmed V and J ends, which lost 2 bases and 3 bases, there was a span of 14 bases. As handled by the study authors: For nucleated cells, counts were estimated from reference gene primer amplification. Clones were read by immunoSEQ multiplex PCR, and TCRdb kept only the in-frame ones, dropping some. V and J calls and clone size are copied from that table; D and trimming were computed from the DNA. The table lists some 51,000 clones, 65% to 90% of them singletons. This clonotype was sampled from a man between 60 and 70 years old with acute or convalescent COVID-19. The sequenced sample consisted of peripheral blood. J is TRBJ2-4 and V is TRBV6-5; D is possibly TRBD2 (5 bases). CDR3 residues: CASSYDGVSGKNIQYF. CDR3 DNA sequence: TGTGCCAGCAGTTACGACGGGGTATCTGGCAAAAACATTCAGTACTTC.